This T cell receptor beta chain was sequenced in a study of T cell responses to AZD1222 COVID-19 vaccine. Study-wide results and caveats: Spike-specific TCR breadth rose after two AZD1222 doses, and depth rose as well. Donor demographics were predominantly white British with a female majority; clonal diversity may be underestimated.

Looked up from germline, CDR1 is MNHEY and CDR2 is SVGEGT. With 0 bases removed from V and 0 bases from J, the gap between germline ends came to 7 bases. The CDR3 covers 15 residues. On this clone itself: Its antigen is not known.

Produced via immunoSEQ multiplex PCR; TCRdb's table is partial and in-frame only. Of about 160,000 clones in the sample, roughly nine tenths were seen once. The receptor was derived from an adult in good health. Material: peripheral blood, obtained on day 0 of MenACWY control vaccination. The chain has TRBV6-2 or TRBV6-3 and TRBJ2-3, with D hard to call. The CDR3 protein is CASSYSPASTDTQYF. Written as DNA, the CDR3 is TGTGCCAGCAGTTACTCTCCAGCTAGCACAGATACGCAGTATTTT.